The 13 T cell receptor beta chains given below trace back to one sample, sequenced in a study of T cell repertoires in ileal Crohn's disease. Time point noted: neoterminal ileum biopsy at postoperative endoscopy, about 6 months after surgery. The assay was immunoSEQ multiplex PCR, and TCRdb's table has in-frame clones only and misses some. The table includes roughly 9,100 clones, roughly 78% detected once. Sequencing input: ileal tissue. Every receptor here comes from an adult with Crohn's disease.

The J gene is TRBJ2-5, the V gene TRBV4-2, with no clear D. The J call may not be correct, given that the DNA end is closer to TRBJ2-7. Germline CDR1 LGHNA, CDR2 YNFKEQ. CDR3 size: 14 residues. Here the CDR3 reads CASSQASDSYEQYF. CDR3 nucleotides: TGTGCCAGCAGCCAAGCCAGCGACTCCTACGAGCAGTACTTC.

V and J are TRBV14 and TRBJ2-1, with TRBD2 matching over 12 bases. Germline V lookup: CDR1 SGHDN, CDR2 FVKESK. The ends lost 5 bases at V and 6 bases at J; junction bases unmatched: 14. The CDR3 is 18 residues long. The CDR3 nucleotides read TGTGCCAGCAGCTCCGGGACTAGCGGGTACCATGGGCCCAATGAGCAGTTCTTC. Residues: CASSSGTSGYHGPNEQFF. Complete variable domain (other parts from reference TRBV14 and TRBJ2-1): EAGVTQFPSHSVIEKGQTVTLRCDPISGHDNLYWYRRVMGKEIKFLLHFVKESKQDESGMPNNRFLAERTGGTYSTLKVQPAELEDSGVYFCASSSGTSGYHGPNEQFFGPGTRLTVL.

Only one count was recorded for this clone. The chain combines TRBV18 with TRBJ2-3, with 7 nucleotides matching TRBD1. V was clipped by 3 bases and J by 6 bases; unmatched bases: 12. Germline V lookup: CDR1 KGHSH, CDR2 LQKENI. The CDR3 extends over 16 amino acids. CDR3 amino acids: CASSPGSRQGGDTQYF. CDR3 bases: TGTGCCAGCTCACCTGGCTCCCGACAGGGCGGTGATACGCAGTATTTT.

The chain combines TRBV7-2 with TRBJ2-2; 7 nucleotides align to TRBD2. With 4 bases clipped from V and 7 bases from J, the junction kept 9 bases outside the gene matches. The CDR3 consists of 15 residues. Germline V lookup: CDR1 SGHTA, CDR2 FQGNSA. The CDR3 loop reads CASSSQAGVIGELFF. The CDR3 DNA follows: TGTGCCAGCAGCTCGCAGGCGGGAGTGATCGGGGAGCTGTTTTTT.

The gene calls are TRBV6-5 and TRBJ2-3; unclear D gene. The V gene lost 6 bases and the J gene lost 1 base, with 11 bases spanning the gap. Germline CDR1 and CDR2: MNHEY and SVGAGI. The CDR3 is 14 residues long. DNA of the CDR3: TGTGCCAGCAGGGCCCTTTTCGGCACAGATACGCAGTATTTT. It translates to CASRALFGTDTQYF.

This clone was found a few times. V is TRBV2 and J is TRBJ1-3, with no clear D. The CDR3 loop spans 15 amino acids. Per the germline V gene, CDR1 is SNHLY and CDR2 is FYNNEI. The V end was cut by 7 bases, the J end by 4 bases, with 17 bases between. CDR3 loop: CASKIPGWRGNTIYF. The CDR3 DNA reads TGTGCCAGCAAGATTCCCGGATGGAGAGGAAACACCATATATTTT.

The chain uses TRBV9 and TRBJ1-1; tentative D call: TRBD1 (5 bases). V was shortened by 4 bases and J by 3 bases, with 13 bases between the two germline ends. Per the germline V gene, CDR1 is SGDLS and CDR2 is YYNGEE. The CDR3 consists of 14 residues. CDR3 bases: TGTGCCAGCAGCCCCCGAATGACAGACACTGAAGCTTTCTTT. This codes for CASSPRMTDTEAFF.

This clone was seen only a few times. The V call is TRBV5-1, the J call TRBJ1-1; a possible D gene is TRBD1 (6 bases). Trimming shortened V by 4 bases and J by 1 base, and 14 bases separated the two germline ends. CDR3 length equals 15 residues. Per germline, CDR1 SGHRS and CDR2 YFSETQ. CDR3 nucleotides: TGCGCCAGCAGCGATTACAGGGATGGGAACACTGAAGCTTTCTTT. Amino acid sequence: CASSDYRDGNTEAFF.

This clone has more than one count but fewer than ten. The chain joins TRBV30 to TRBJ1-1; TRBD1 matches at 8 bases. Germline CDR1 GTSNPN, CDR2 SVGIG (reference sequence). CDR3 length: 15 amino acids. The V segment lost 3 bases and the J segment 0 bases; nucleotides outside the gene matches: 6. CDR3 amino acids: CAWSRGTGLNTEAFF. In DNA, the CDR3 is TGTGCCTGGAGCCGAGGGACAGGCTTGAACACTGAAGCTTTCTTT.

The genes are TRBV27 and TRBJ2-1; 8 bases are a match to TRBD2. The J segment lost 7 bases and the V segment lost 0 bases, leaving 8 bases of the junction unmatched. The CDR3 has 16 residues. Germline V lookup: CDR1 MNHEY, CDR2 SMNVEV (reference sequence). CDR3 sequence reads: CASSLSQGTRANEQFF. DNA of the CDR3: TGTGCCAGCAGTTTATCCCAAGGGACTAGGGCGAATGAGCAGTTCTTC.

The CDR3 DNA follows: TGTGCCAGCAGTTTTCGACAAGAAGATACGCAGTATTTT. This gives the protein CASSFRQEDTQYF. This chain connects TRBV2 to TRBJ2-3; no clear D. The CDR3 has 13 residues. V lost 5 bases and J 5 bases, leaving 11 bases between the germline ends. Germline loops: CDR1 SNHLY, CDR2 FYNNEI.

V usage is TRBV5-1 and J usage is TRBJ1-2, with a weak D call TRBD1 (5 bases). The V end lost 0 bases, the J end lost 6 bases, and 15 bases lay between the germline ends. Germline values: CDR1 SGHRS, CDR2 YFSETQ. CDR3 length equals 15 residues. In nucleotides, the CDR3 is TGCGCCAGCAGCTTGGTATCGCCAGAAGGGGATGGCTACACCTTC. It specifies CASSLVSPEGDGYTF.

This rearrangement joins TRBV6-6 to TRBJ1-1; possibly TRBD1 for D (6 bases). The germline gives CDR1 MNHNY, CDR2 SVGAGI (reference sequence). Trimming cost V 2 bases and J 10 bases, with 8 bases left between them. The CDR3 has 11 residues. The CDR3 is CASSYSRGAFF. DNA of the CDR3: TGTGCCAGCAGTTACAGCAGGGGAGCTTTCTTT.